These 23 T cell receptor beta chains were sequenced from one sample in a study of regulatory T cells in long-lasting Graves disease. Time point here: persistent/refractory GD, antithyroid drugs over 5 years with positive TRAb. Generation of the TCR library employed RNA extracted from PBMCs. Libraries of TCR beta came from iRepertoire HTBI primers plus Arm-PCR of CDR3 regions. A single record per CDR3 protein comes from TCRdb applying MiXCR to the multiplex PCR reads. The sample lists over 250,000 distinct CDR3 sequences; 22% were seen once. The material sequenced was peripheral blood mononuclear cells (PBMCs), taken when the disease was refractory, from a patient treated with antithyroid drugs. Receptors originate from a female donor with Graves disease.

This clonotype appeared a few times. One end of the junction does not line up with germline, which may come from a read error. The chain is built from TRBV24-1 and TRBJ2-1; 8 positions agree with TRBD1. From germline, CDR1 is KGHDR and CDR2 SFDVKD. This CDR3 has 16 amino acids. CDR3: CTTSDQGQGIGNEQFF. The CDR3 DNA sequence: TGTACCACCAGTGATCAAGGACAGGGTATAGGCAATGAGCAGTTCTTC.

In its sample, this clonotype was seen a few times. The chain employs TRBV7-6 and TRBJ1-5; D is ambiguous. Trimming took 4 bases from V and 7 from J, leaving 17 bases between them. The CDR3 runs to 15 residues. The germline V gene encodes CDR1 SGHVS and CDR2 FNYEAQ. Written as DNA, the CDR3 is TGTGCCAGCAGCTCTGGTGGAGGGATTGGACAGCCCCAGCATTTT. Translating gives CASSSGGGIGQPQHF.

The chain is built from TRBV7-6 and TRBJ2-2; D gene uncertain. Trimming pared 0 bases from V and 0 bases from J, leaving 5 bases between. The CDR3 is 15 amino acids. CDR1 and CDR2 (germline): SGHVS, FNYEAQ. CDR3 coding DNA: TGTGCCAGCAGCTTAGCCACCGCGAACACCGGGGAGCTGTTTTTT. Translated: CASSLATANTGELFF.

This clonotype was detected ten times or more. V is TRBV11-2 and J is TRBJ2-7; 7 positions agree with TRBD2. From germline, CDR1 is SGHAT and CDR2 FQNNGV. The trim removed 2 bases at V and 5 bases at J, leaving 6 bases unmatched. CDR3 length: 14 amino acids. CDR3 amino acids: CASSLRGSSDEQYF. The CDR3 coding sequence is TGTGCCAGCAGCTTACGCGGGAGTAGCGACGAGCAGTACTTC. The variable domain in full, completed from reference TRBV11-2 and TRBJ2-7, reads EAGVAQSPRYKIIEKRQSVAFWCNPISGHATLYWYQQILGQGPKLLIQFQNNGVVDDSQLPKDRFSAERLKGVDSTLKIQPAKLEDSAVYLCASSLRGSSDEQYFGPGTRLTVT.

The chain couples TRBV7-8 to TRBJ2-5; no clear D gene. Germline CDR1 SGHVS, CDR2 FQNEAQ. The CDR3 spans 14 residues. The V end lost 5 bases, the J end lost 5 bases, and 15 bases lay between the germline ends. The CDR3 loop reads CASSADKSRETQYF. Written as DNA, the CDR3 is TGTGCCAGCAGCGCCGACAAGTCGAGGGAGACCCAGTACTTC.

This clonotype was picked up many times. The chain combines TRBV11-1 with TRBJ2-1; no clear D. The length of the CDR3 is 16 residues. From germline, CDR1 is SGHAT and CDR2 FQDESV (reference sequence). V was cut by 1 base and J by 10 bases, with 20 bases left in between. The CDR3 nucleotides are TGTGCCAGCAGCTTAGTATCCCAGGTTGCTCTCTCGGAGCAGTTCTTC. Translating it yields CASSLVSQVALSEQFF.

The rearrangement joins TRBV29-1 to TRBJ2-5, with 10 bases lining up with TRBD2. Germline CDR1 reads SQVTM; CDR2 reads ANQGSEA. CDR3 length: 15 residues. V shed 6 bases, J shed 0 bases, and the junction held 7 bases outside the gene matches. CDR3 protein: CSVGRGLANQETQYF. The DNA for the CDR3 is TGCAGCGTCGGGCGGGGACTAGCGAACCAAGAGACCCAGTACTTC.

Many counts were recorded for this clonotype. This rearrangement joins TRBV18 to TRBJ1-4; TRBD1 matches 9 bases. Germline-derived CDR1 and CDR2 are KGHSH and LQKENI. The CDR3 sequence is 13 residues long. V gave up 3 bases and J gave up 10 bases; unmatched junction bases: 3. CDR3 bases: TGTGCCAGCTCACCGGACAGGGGTGGAAAACTGTTTTTT. It yields the protein CASSPDRGGKLFF.

This clonotype was counted between two and nine times. The DNA for the CDR3 is TGTGCCAGCAGCCCCGCACTCCAAGACGGGACCCAGTACTTC. Protein sequence: CASSPALQDGTQYF. This sequence joins TRBV7-9 and TRBJ2-5; D is unclear. The CDR3 extends over 14 amino acids. Germline V CDR1 and CDR2: SEHNR, FQNEAQ (reference sequence). The V and J ends lost 5 bases and 7 bases respectively, with 17 bases between them.

This clonotype was found a few times. V usage is TRBV11-2 and J usage is TRBJ2-7; 12 bases fit TRBD2. The CDR3 extends over 14 amino acids. CDR1 and CDR2 (germline): SGHAT, FQNNGV. The V and J ends lost 4 bases and 6 bases, in that order; junction bases with no gene match: 4. CDR3 bases: TGTGCCAGCAGCTCACCGGGACTAGCGGGCGAGCAGTACTTC. It encodes CASSSPGLAGEQYF.

This clonotype was counted at least ten times. The chain carries TRBV18 and TRBJ1-5; the match to TRBD1 covers 7 bases. Trimming took 8 bases from V and 2 from J; bases not matched to a gene: 6. Per germline, CDR1 KGHSH and CDR2 LQKENI. The length of the CDR3 is 14 residues. The CDR3 bases are TGTGCCAGCAGTCCTGGACAGGGCAATCAGCCCCAGCATTTT. As protein: CASSPGQGNQPQHF.

The chain uses TRBV7-9 and TRBJ2-5; no clear D gene. Germline-derived CDR1 and CDR2 are SEHNR and FQNEAQ (reference sequence). The CDR3 is made up of 13 amino acids. V shed 2 bases and J shed 4 bases, with 8 bases lying between them. The CDR3 DNA follows: TGTGCCAGCAGCTTAACACAAAGAGAGACCCAGTACTTC. It translates to CASSLTQRETQYF.

This clonotype was seen only a few times. This sequence joins TRBV2 and TRBJ2-5; no reliable D call. CDR1 and CDR2 (germline): SNHLY, FYNNEI. Trimming removed 7 bases at V and 3 bases at J, with 15 bases between. The CDR3 runs 14 residues. CDR3 region: CASKGDNYKETQYF. In DNA form, the CDR3 reads TGTGCCAGCAAAGGAGATAACTATAAAGAGACCCAGTACTTC.

This clonotype has ten or more counts. V and J are TRBV5-1 and TRBJ2-7, with TRBD1 identical over 9 bases. CDR1 and CDR2 (germline): SGHRS, YFSETQ. The V gene end was trimmed by 0 bases and the J gene end by 6 bases; junction bases not matched to a gene: 13. The length of the CDR3 is 17 residues. CDR3 sequence (DNA): TGCGCCAGCAGCTTGGGGGGGGGACAGGGCCACTTGGGCGAGCAGTACTTC. Translating gives CASSLGGGQGHLGEQYF.

This clonotype was detected a few times. The rearrangement uses TRBV12-5 and TRBJ2-2, with D perhaps TRBD1 or TRBD2 (5 bases each). There are 20 residues in the CDR3. Deletions cut 3 bases from V and 3 bases from J, with 26 bases between. Germline CDR1 reads LGHNT; CDR2 reads FRNRAP. The CDR3 is CASGFSSGTAITSYTGELFF. The CDR3 nucleotides are TGTGCTAGTGGTTTTTCCTCCGGGACGGCGATAACATCCTACACCGGGGAGCTGTTTTTT.

The gene calls are TRBV3-1 and TRBJ1-2, with D perhaps matching TRBD1 (5 bases). The CDR3 loop spans 13 amino acids. Germline-derived CDR1 and CDR2 are LGHDT and YNNKEL (reference sequence). V lost 3 bases and J 7 bases, leaving 12 bases between the germline ends. The CDR3 loop reads CASSHSGSGGYTF. The CDR3 DNA reads TGTGCCAGCAGCCACTCAGGGTCGGGTGGCTACACCTTC.

A few counts support this clonotype. The CDR3 region is CASSRRTELNTGELFF. Here the CDR3 DNA reads TGTGCCAGCAGTCGACGGACAGAGCTGAACACCGGGGAGCTGTTTTTT. The chain is built from TRBV6-1 and TRBJ2-2; D may be TRBD1 (6 bases). Trimming took off 5 bases at V and 1 base at J, with 14 bases between the two ends. The germline CDR1 and CDR2 sequences are MNHNS and SASEGT. The CDR3 runs to 16 residues.

This clonotype came up many times. This chain links TRBV28 with TRBJ1-5; D not certain. V was shortened by 6 bases and J by 2 bases, with 17 bases between the two germline ends. There are 16 residues in the CDR3. CDR1 is MDHEN, CDR2 SYDVKM, per germline. The CDR3 is CASSFGLLGGNQPQHF. As DNA, the CDR3 is TGTGCCAGCAGCTTCGGCCTATTAGGTGGCAATCAGCCCCAGCATTTT.

Note on this clonotype: This may stem from a read error, because a much larger clone lies one nucleotide away. This rearrangement joins TRBV27 to TRBJ1-1; D is undetermined. CDR3 size: 14 residues. V was trimmed by 0 bases and J by 4 bases, leaving 9 bases between them. Germline CDR1 reads MNHEY; CDR2 reads SMNVEV (reference sequence). In nucleotides, the CDR3 is TGTGCCAGCAGTTTATCAACAGAGGCCACTGAAGCTTTCTTT. Amino acids: CASSLSTEATEAFF.

The chain combines TRBV7-9 with TRBJ2-7; unclear D gene. CDR3 size: 14 residues. Germline CDR1 reads SEHNR; CDR2 reads FQNEAQ (reference sequence). V lost 5 bases and J 4 bases, leaving 15 bases between the germline ends. Here the CDR3 DNA reads TGTGCCAGCAGCCCTTCGTTAGGAGTGTACGAGCAGTACTTC. Residues: CASSPSLGVYEQYF.

With respect to this clonotype: A much larger clonotype is one base distant, so this may be a read error. The chain recombines TRBV6-5 with TRBJ2-6; TRBD1 matches at 11 bases. Germline loops: CDR1 MNHEY, CDR2 SVGAGI. The CDR3 consists of 20 residues. The DNA for the CDR3 is TGTGCCAGCAGTTACGTTCCCGGGACAGGGGGACTCTCTGGGGCCAACGTCCGGACTTTC. It yields the protein CASSYVPGTGGLSGANVRTF.

The V and J genes are TRBV18 and TRBJ2-5; 10 positions match TRBD2. The V gene's germline CDR1 is KGHSH and CDR2 LQKENI. This CDR3 is built from 15 residues. With 6 bases clipped from V and 1 base from J, the junction kept 5 bases outside the gene matches. In nucleotides, the CDR3 is TGTGCCAGCTCGGCTGGACTAGCGGCCCAAGAGACCCAGTACTTC. This gives the protein CASSAGLAAQETQYF.

The chain joins TRBV9 to TRBJ2-2, with D uncertain. Germline V gene sequence: CDR1 SGDLS, CDR2 YYNGEE. Trimming cost V 2 bases and J 7 bases, with 6 bases left between them. CDR3 length: 12 amino acids. This CDR3 is CASSVQVGELFF. The CDR3 bases are TGTGCCAGCAGCGTCCAAGTCGGGGAGCTGTTTTTT.